This TCR beta chain was found in a study of Graves' ophthalmopathy and Graves' hyperthyroidism. Overall study: Peripheral blood collection took place at initial diagnosis, before any treatment.

The study, taken as a whole, reports: In blood, most expanded thyroid clonotypes above 0.001 frequency were also detected.

The CDR3 is 12 amino acids. In germline, CDR1 is LNHDA, CDR2 SQIVND (reference sequence). RNA transcripts served as template for amplifying TCR beta CDR3 sequences. Second-round multiplex PCR came after a first-round RT-PCR that employed HTBI primers. MiXCR, run by TCRdb on the multiplex PCR reads, gives a single entry per CDR3 protein. This table has 500,000 to 800,000 distinct CDR3 sequences, about 40% appearing once. Notes on this clonotype: What it binds is unknown. At one of its ends the junction is not consistent with the germline gene, which may arise from a read error.

Someone took the PBMCs out of about 9.7 ml of fresh peripheral blood. This chain joins TRBV19 and TRBJ1-2; D remains unclear. The sample consisted of peripheral blood. The sequence derives from an adult man with Graves' ophthalmopathy. CDR3 bases: TGTGCCAGTAGAATGACTAGCTATGGCTACGCCTTC. The encoded protein is CASRMTSYGYAF. Using reference TRBV19 and TRBJ1-2 for the parts outside the CDR3, the full variable domain is DGGITQSPKYLFRKEGQNVTLSCEQNLNHDAMYWYRQDPGQGLRLIYYSQIVNDFQKGDIAEGYSVSREKKESFPLTVTSAQKNPTAFYLCASRMTSYGYAFGSGTRLTVV.